The entry below describes one T cell receptor (beta chain). The antigen is unknown. CDR1 is DFQATT, CDR2 SNEGSKA, per germline (reference sequence). Trimming took 0 bases from V and 2 from J; bases not matched to a gene: 7. This CDR3 is built from 16 residues. The record originates from a study of T-cell memory formation after mild COVID-19. General study findings and limits: The authors did not confirm SARS-CoV-2 specificity of second-wave clones peaking day 37. Later expanders leaned toward CD4+, whereas clones contracting from day 15 to 85 were balanced CD4/CD8.

TCRdb used MiXCR to reprocess the 5' RACE reads, holding one entry per CDR3 protein. This sample has 92,000 or so distinct CDR3 sequences; about 14% occur once, and the top ten carry roughly two fifths. The chain carries TRBV20-1 and TRBJ2-3; TRBD2 matches 8 bases. The sequenced sample was PBMCs or a T cell subset sorted from them (not recorded which). The clonotype originates from a man younger than 35 who had mild COVID-19 (a few samples of this study predate the infection). Cell type and time point are not known. CDR3 sequence reads: CSARDQAGADTDTQYF. The CDR3 region has the DNA TGCAGTGCTAGAGATCAAGCGGGGGCCGACACAGATACGCAGTATTTT.